The source of this TCR beta chain is a study of blood T cell repertoires in COVID-19. Measured with immunoSEQ multiplex PCR; TCRdb has only the in-frame clones, and not every one. Of under 400,000 clones in the sample, 90% were seen once. The J segment lost 8 bases and the V segment lost 2 bases, leaving 8 bases of the junction unmatched. Germline lookup yields CDR1 LGHNA and CDR2 YSLEER. This CDR3 spans 16 amino acids. The chain links TRBV4-3 to TRBJ2-1, with 11 bases identical to TRBD1. The sequenced sample consisted of peripheral blood. This TCR derives from a man aged 18 to 35 with active or convalescent COVID-19. CDR3 DNA sequence: TGCGCCAGCAGCCAACCCGGGACAGGGGGTAGGGATGAGCAGTTCTTC. Its protein is CASSQPGTGGRDEQFF.